This T cell receptor beta chain was retrieved from a study of type 1 regulatory T cells. Across the study: This in vitro CD4 product, T-allo10, is enriched for Tr1 cells and alloantigen-specific.

The CDR3 length is 13 residues. V was cut by 3 bases and J by 7 bases, with 9 bases left in between. Germline assignment: CDR1 KGHDR and CDR2 SFDVKD. One entry per CDR3 protein results from TCRdb running MiXCR on the reads. The sample shows fewer than 25,000 distinct CDR3 sequences, over 55% of them seen only once. The graft donor-derived T-allo10 cells reportedly recognize host alloantigens, are anergic, and suppress alloantigen-specifically. This clonotype was detected a few times. Its antigen is unknown. Source material: cultured T cells, either the whole culture or a sorted T cell fraction (not recorded which). Noted subset: Tr1-enriched cell product generated in vitro against host alloantigens. This sequence was found in a human donor in good health. The rearrangement uses TRBV24-1 and TRBJ1-5; D call uncertain. CDR3 in amino acids: CATSDRGMQPQHF. The CDR3 nucleotides read TGTGCCACCAGTGATCGAGGGATGCAGCCCCAGCATTTT.